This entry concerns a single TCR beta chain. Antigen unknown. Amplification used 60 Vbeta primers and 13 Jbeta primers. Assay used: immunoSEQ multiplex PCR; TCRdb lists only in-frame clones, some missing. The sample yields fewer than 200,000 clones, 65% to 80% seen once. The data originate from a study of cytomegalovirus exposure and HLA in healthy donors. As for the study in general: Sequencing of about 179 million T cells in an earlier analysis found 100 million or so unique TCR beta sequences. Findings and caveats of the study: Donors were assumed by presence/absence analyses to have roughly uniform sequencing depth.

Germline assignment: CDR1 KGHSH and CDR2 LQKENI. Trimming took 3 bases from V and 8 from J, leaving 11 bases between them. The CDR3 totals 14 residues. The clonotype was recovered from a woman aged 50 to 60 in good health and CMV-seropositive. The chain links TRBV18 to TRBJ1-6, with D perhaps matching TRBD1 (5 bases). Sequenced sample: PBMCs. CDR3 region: CASSPTGRDSPLHF. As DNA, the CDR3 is TGTGCCAGCTCACCTACAGGTCGGGATTCACCCCTCCACTTT.